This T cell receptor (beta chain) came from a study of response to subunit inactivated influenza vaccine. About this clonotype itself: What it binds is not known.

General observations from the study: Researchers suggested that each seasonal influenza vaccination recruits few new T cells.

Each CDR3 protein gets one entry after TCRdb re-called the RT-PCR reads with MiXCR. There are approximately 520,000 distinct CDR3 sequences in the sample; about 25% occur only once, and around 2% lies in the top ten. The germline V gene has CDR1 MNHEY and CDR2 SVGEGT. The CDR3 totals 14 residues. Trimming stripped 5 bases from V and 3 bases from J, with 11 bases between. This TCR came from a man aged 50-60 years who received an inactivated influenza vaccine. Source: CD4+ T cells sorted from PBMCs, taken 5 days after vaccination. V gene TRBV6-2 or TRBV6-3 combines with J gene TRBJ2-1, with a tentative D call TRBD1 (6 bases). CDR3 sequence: CASSLTGYYNEQFF. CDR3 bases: TGTGCCAGCAGTCTTACAGGGTACTACAATGAGCAGTTCTTC.